One sample yielded the 12 T cell receptor beta chains listed below, sequenced in a study of T cells in Graves' hyperthyroidism and ophthalmopathy. Amplification of TCR beta CDR3 regions was performed using RNA transcripts as template. The HTBI primer set was used in a first-round RT-PCR of the TCR CDR3. TCRdb called the multiplex PCR reads again in MiXCR, with one record for every CDR3 protein. The data contain 750,000 to 950,000 distinct CDR3 sequences, about 38% of them singletons. The sequenced sample was blood. These receptors were collected from a man between 18 and 35 years old with Graves' hyperthyroidism.

This clonotype was observed a handful of times. The CDR3 sequence: CASSFYEGTEAFF. The CDR3 DNA follows: TGTGCCAGCAGTTTCTACGAGGGGACTGAAGCTTTCTTT. The gene calls are TRBV6-5 and TRBJ1-1, with D possibly matching TRBD1 (5 bases). Germline V gives CDR1 MNHEY, CDR2 SVGAGI. There are 13 residues in the CDR3. V was shortened by 4 bases and J by 5 bases, with 11 bases between the two germline ends.

This clonotype was picked up many times. The V call is TRBV2, the J call TRBJ2-7; the D is unclear. This CDR3 has 13 amino acids. Trimming removed 1 base from V and 3 bases from J, with 7 bases in between. The germline gives CDR1 SNHLY, CDR2 FYNNEI. The CDR3 region is CASSEGALYEQYF. CDR3 bases: TGTGCCAGCAGTGAAGGGGCGCTCTACGAGCAGTACTTC.

The gene calls are TRBV20-1 and TRBJ2-5; 7 bases are a match to TRBD1. This CDR3 is 16 amino acids long. In germline, CDR1 is DFQATT, CDR2 SNEGSKA (reference sequence). Trimming cost V 4 bases and J 5 bases; bases outside gene matches: 16. The chain's CDR3 is CSAKGDRITRTETQYF. As DNA, the CDR3 is TGCAGTGCTAAAGGGGACAGAATAACCAGGACGGAGACCCAGTACTTC.

V gene TRBV6-5 combines with J gene TRBJ1-2, with D uncertain. The germline gives CDR1 MNHEY, CDR2 SVGAGI. The CDR3 spans 13 residues. V gave up 2 bases and J gave up 8 bases, with 12 bases separating them. The CDR3 sequence: CASSYRGWEGYTF. The CDR3 DNA sequence: TGTGCCAGCAGTTACCGGGGATGGGAAGGCTACACCTTC.

This chain's CDR3 is CASSLGLGENTEAFF. The CDR3 DNA follows: TGCGCCAGCAGCCTGGGACTCGGAGAGAACACTGAAGCTTTCTTT. The chain employs TRBV5-1 and TRBJ1-1, with D perhaps TRBD1 (5 bases). Trimming removed 4 bases from V and 1 base from J, with 14 bases in between. Germline CDR1 is SGHRS and CDR2 is YFSETQ. The CDR3 covers 15 residues.

CDR3 protein: CASSLRLAGVEQYF. The CDR3 DNA sequence: TGTGCCAGCAGTTTGAGGCTAGCGGGAGTCGAGCAGTACTTC. The rearrangement links TRBV2 to TRBJ2-7; 10 bases are a match to TRBD2. Germline V gene data show CDR1 as SNHLY and CDR2 as FYNNEI. The CDR3 totals 14 residues. The V and J ends lost 5 bases and 6 bases, in that order; junction bases with no gene match: 7.

Notes on this clonotype: This may come from a read error, since a much larger clone is one base off. The chain employs TRBV20-1 and TRBJ2-6, with D uncertain. Trimming removed 0 bases at V and 2 bases at J, with 5 bases between. Germline V gene data show CDR1 as DFQATT and CDR2 as SNEGSKA (reference sequence). This CDR3 has 14 residues. CDR3 sequence: CSARDSPGANVLTF. CDR3 DNA: TGCAGTGCTAGAGACAGTCCTGGGGCCAACGTCCTGACTTTC.

This clonotype appeared once. The CDR3 sequence is CSTPPGGTYEQYF. CDR3 bases: TGCAGCACTCCCCCCGGGGGAACCTACGAGCAGTACTTC. The chain combines TRBV29-1 with TRBJ2-7; TRBD2 is a possible D gene (6 bases). V lost 8 bases and J 2 bases, leaving 16 bases between the germline ends. The CDR3 extends over 13 amino acids. Germline V gene sequence: CDR1 SQVTM, CDR2 ANQGSEA.

This clonotype was recorded a few times. J is TRBJ1-5 and V is TRBV9; 11 nucleotides match TRBD1. This CDR3 comprises 16 residues. J lost 3 bases, V lost 3 bases, and 5 bases had no gene match. Germline CDR1 and CDR2: SGDLS and YYNGEE. CDR3 sequence reads: CASSGGTGGINQPQHF. CDR3 in DNA: TGTGCCAGCAGCGGTGGGACAGGGGGGATCAATCAGCCCCAGCATTTT.

As for this clonotype: Compared with germline, one end of the junction differs, possibly owing to a read error. This chain uses TRBV6-1 with TRBJ1-6; D is uncertain. CDR3 length: 15 residues. Per the germline V gene, CDR1 is MNHNS and CDR2 is SASEGT. The CDR3 sequence: CASNSPGAYNSPLHF. CDR3 DNA sequence: TGTGCCAGCAATTCACCGGGAGCCTACAATTCACCCCTCCACTTT.

About this clonotype: This may stem from a read error, because a much larger clone lies one nucleotide away. This sequence joins TRBV30 and TRBJ1-1, with D uncertain. V was clipped by 6 bases and J by 4 bases, with 0 bases between them. Germline V gene lookup returns CDR1 GTSNPN and CDR2 SVGIG (reference sequence). The CDR3 spans 8 residues. The DNA of the CDR3 is TGTGCCTGCACTGAAGCTTTCTTT. Translation: CACTEAFF.

This clonotype occurred a few times. The V and J genes are TRBV2 and TRBJ1-3; tentatively, D is TRBD1 (5 bases). CDR3 length: 15 amino acids. The V gene lost 5 bases and the J gene lost 0 bases, with 11 bases spanning the gap. Germline CDR1 reads SNHLY; CDR2 reads FYNNEI. As DNA, the CDR3 is TGTGCCAGCAGTAGGGACCCGAACTCTGGAAACACCATATATTTT. It yields the protein CASSRDPNSGNTIYF.